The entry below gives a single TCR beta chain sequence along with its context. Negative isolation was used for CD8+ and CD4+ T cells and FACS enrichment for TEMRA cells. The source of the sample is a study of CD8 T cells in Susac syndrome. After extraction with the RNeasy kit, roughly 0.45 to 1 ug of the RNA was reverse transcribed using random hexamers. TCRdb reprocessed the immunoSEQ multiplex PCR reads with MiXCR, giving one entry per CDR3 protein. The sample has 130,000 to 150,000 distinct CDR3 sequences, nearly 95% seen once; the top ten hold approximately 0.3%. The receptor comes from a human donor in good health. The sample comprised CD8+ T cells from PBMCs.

The CDR3 coding sequence is TGCGCCAGCAGCCAAGAGGGACTAGCGGGATATGTAGATACGCAGTATTTT. Its translation is CASSQEGLAGYVDTQYF. The genes are TRBV4-1 and TRBJ2-3; TRBD2 matches 13 bases. V dropped 0 bases and J dropped 5; count of bases not matched to a gene: 5. Germline V gives CDR1 MGHRA, CDR2 YSYEKL. The CDR3 runs 17 residues.